This record covers a single TCR beta chain. The specificity of this receptor is unknown. No base quality information exists; no much larger clone differs at one position. In the germline V gene, CDR1 corresponds to KGHSH and CDR2 to LQKENI. V is pared back by 2 bases and J by 1 base, with 11 bases lying between the germline termini. The CDR3, cysteine through phenylalanine, is 15 amino acids long. Here the CDR3 DNA is all that survives: 45 bases in frame from base 1. The study evaluated CTLA-4 blockade (ipilimumab) given together with focal radiation therapy in patients who had chemo-refractory metastatic non-small-cell lung cancer. The data derive from a study of radiotherapy plus CTLA-4 blockade in lung cancer (dated by TCRdb to the late 2010s). Study-wide context: Objective responses were observed in about a sixth of enrolled patients, and disease control was achieved in around 30%. Findings and caveats that apply to the study as a whole: After treatment with radiotherapy and ipilimumab, TCR clones that originated in tumors expanded in peripheral blood. The strongest predictors of response, as reported, were early dynamic changes in blood T cell clones along with a rise in serum interferon-beta after radiation.

The protocol used for the library was the immunoSEQ multiplex PCR assay. Imported from immuneACCESS, the table was reduced by TCRdb to in-frame sequences with V and J called. These copies leave out some clones; in studies compared against another copy, an unresolved V gene accounts for under half, and the cause of the remainder is not known. A total of roughly 80,000 clones appear in this sample, 78% of them only once. The ten top clones hold 3.5% to 4.5% of the sample. The input for sequencing was peripheral blood, taken from a patient treated with radiotherapy plus ipilimumab. Rearrangement joined TRBV18 to TRBJ2-5; too little of a D gene remains to name it. This TCR was recovered from a human donor with non-small cell lung cancer who had a partial response to radiotherapy plus ipilimumab. Some clones in this sample may be carry-over from other donors' samples. The DNA sequence follows: TGTGCCAGCTCACCAGGTCTCCTGGCCCAAGAGACCCAGTACTTC. Its amino acids are CASSPGLLAQETQYF.